These T cell receptor beta chains were read from a single sample in a study of long-term antiretroviral therapy in people with HIV. Sequencing was performed with immunoSEQ multiplex PCR; in TCRdb, only in-frame clones are kept and a portion is missing. The table has just under 40,000 clones, 86% seen once. Specimen: unsorted PBMCs, collected just before starting antiretroviral therapy. The receptors stem from a woman between 18 and 30 years old with HIV. Both conserved end residues are part of each CDR3. The D gene is left open where the match is weak. The size of a clone is reported for some rows only, either as once, few or many, or as a class for expanded clones.

D gene,clone size,J gene,V gene,CDR3 protein,CDR3 DNA
.,.,TRBJ1-1,TRBV9,CASSDNRGGGTEAFF,TGTGCCAGCAGCGATAACCGCGGGGGTGGGACTGAAGCTTTCTTT
.,.,TRBJ2-5,TRBV7-9,CASSFGGATETQYF,TGTGCCAGCAGTTTCGGAGGGGCCACAGAGACCCAGTACTTC
TRBD2,once,TRBJ2-2,TRBV19,CANSIVVVSGPGLAGVDIGELFF,TGTGCCAATAGTATAGTGGTGGTTTCGGGCCCAGGACTAGCGGGAGTAGATATCGGGGAGCTGTTTTTT
.,.,TRBJ1-1,TRBV5-6,CASSSDQRHFTEAFF,TGTGCCAGCAGCTCCGATCAGCGCCACTTCACTGAAGCTTTCTTT
.,.,TRBJ2-3,TRBV9,CASSVGAGLTDTQYF,TGTGCCAGCAGCGTAGGGGCAGGGTTGACAGATACGCAGTATTTT
TRBD2,once,TRBJ2-4,TRBV2,CASSQTGLAGHIQYF,TGTGCCAGCAGTCAAACGGGACTAGCGGGACACATTCAGTACTTC
TRBD2,.,TRBJ2-7,TRBV6-5,CASSATSGTYEQYF,TGTGCCAGCAGTGCGACTAGCGGAACTTACGAGCAGTACTTC
.,.,TRBJ2-7,TRBV4-3,CASSQEGSGAYEQYF,TGCGCCAGCAGCCAAGAAGGATCGGGGGCCTACGAGCAGTACTTC
.,.,TRBJ2-1,TRBV10-3,CAISAGDLRANEQFF,TGTGCCATCAGTGCCGGGGATCTTAGGGCCAATGAGCAGTTCTTC
.,.,TRBJ1-1,TRBV7-3,CASSLLGVNTEAFF,TGTGCCAGCAGCTTGCTGGGGGTGAACACTGAAGCTTTCTTT
.,.,TRBJ1-4,TRBV5-1,CASSLSQGRQEKLFF,TGCGCCAGCAGCTTGTCCCAGGGAAGGCAGGAAAAACTGTTTTTT
TRBD1,.,TRBJ1-5,TRBV27,CASSTRDRGRVQPQHF,TGTGCCAGCAGCACCCGGGACAGGGGGCGCGTTCAGCCCCAGCATTTT
.,.,TRBJ2-7,TRBV7-6,CASSLDWWYEQYF,TGTGCCAGCAGCTTAGATTGGTGGTACGAGCAGTACTTC
.,.,TRBJ2-7,TRBV9,CASSVGTSGDYEQYF,TGTGCCAGCAGCGTAGGTACCTCAGGAGACTACGAGCAGTACTTC
TRBD1,.,TRBJ2-7,TRBV19,CASSIGDRLHYEQYF,TGTGCCAGTAGTATCGGGGACAGGCTTCACTACGAGCAGTACTTC
.,.,TRBJ1-5,TRBV4-1,CASSQGEIQPQHF,TGCGCCAGCAGCCAAGGAGAGATCCAGCCCCAGCATTTT
TRBD2,.,TRBJ2-1,TRBV7-3,CASSLGASGGKVDEQFF,TGTGCCAGCAGCTTAGGGGCTAGCGGGGGCAAGGTAGATGAGCAGTTCTTC
TRBD1,.,TRBJ2-7,TRBV5-5,CASSVGDRGLRTQYEQYF,TGTGCCAGCAGCGTTGGGGACAGGGGTCTCCGGACACAGTACGAGCAGTACTTC
TRBD2,.,TRBJ2-1,TRBV5-5,CASSGTSASYNEQFF,TGTGCCAGCAGCGGGACTAGCGCCTCCTACAATGAGCAGTTCTTC
.,.,TRBJ2-7,TRBV7-9,CASSSASEQYF,TGTGCCAGCAGCTCCGCATCCGAGCAGTACTTC
.,.,TRBJ2-7,TRBV5-5,CASSLVGILYEQYF,TGTGCCAGCAGCTTGGTGGGGATCCTCTACGAGCAGTACTTC
TRBD2,once,TRBJ2-1,TRBV5-6,CASSLGLGDNEQFF,TGTGCCAGCAGCCTCGGACTAGGGGACAATGAGCAGTTCTTC
.,.,TRBJ2-1,TRBV21-1,CASTKGLAGDKISYNEQFF,TGTGCCAGCACCAAAGGACTAGCGGGAGATAAAATTTCCTACAATGAGCAGTTCTTC
TRBD1,.,TRBJ1-5,TRBV19,CASSPYRGKDQPQHF,TGTGCCAGTAGTCCATACAGGGGAAAGGATCAGCCCCAGCATTTT